The 5 T cell receptor beta chains presented below share a single source sample, sequenced in a study of OX40 agonist ivuxolimab in advanced cancers. The table came from immunoSEQ multiplex PCR; TCRdb's copy has only in-frame clones and leaves some out. The data contain under 25,000 clones, approximately 85% of them singletons. This specimen was CD4+ or CD8+ T cells sorted from blood, taken in a trial of the OX40 agonist ivuxolimab. These receptors were taken from an adult with an advanced solid tumor such as melanoma, head and neck, liver or kidney cancer.

This chain uses TRBV19 with TRBJ1-2; D gene unclear. This CDR3 is 11 amino acids long. The germline V and J ends were trimmed by 6 bases and 4 bases, with 6 bases remaining between them. Germline V lookup: CDR1 LNHDA, CDR2 SQIVND (reference sequence). The DNA for the CDR3 is TGTGCCAGTAGCAATCCCTATGGCTACACCTTC. Translation: CASSNPYGYTF.

The CDR3 DNA reads as TGTGCCAGCACCCGCTCGGGGGGTAATAATGAAAAACTGTTTTTT. Its translation: CASTRSGGNNEKLFF. The genes are TRBV9 and TRBJ1-4; perhaps TRBD1 as D (5 bases). CDR1 and CDR2 (germline): SGDLS, YYNGEE. V was clipped by 6 bases and J by 4 bases, with 16 bases between them. The CDR3 has 15 residues.

V usage is TRBV19 and J usage is TRBJ1-6, with D unresolved. The germline gives CDR1 LNHDA, CDR2 SQIVND (reference sequence). Trimming shortened V by 5 bases and J by 7 bases, and 6 bases separated the two germline ends. The CDR3 totals 12 residues. The CDR3 region has the DNA TGTGCCAGTAGTCTGATGAATTCACCCCTCCACTTT. It specifies CASSLMNSPLHF.

The chain recombines TRBV5-6 with TRBJ2-3, with D unclear. Germline CDR1 SGHDT, CDR2 YYEEEE. The V gene lost 4 bases and the J gene lost 6 bases, with 9 bases spanning the gap. The CDR3 loop spans 12 amino acids. CDR3 DNA: TGTGCCAGCAGCGACCAGGTGGATACGCAGTATTTT. It encodes CASSDQVDTQYF.

This rearrangement joins TRBV2 to TRBJ1-4; 9 bases match TRBD1. This CDR3 contains 14 residues. Germline values: CDR1 SNHLY, CDR2 FYNNEI. V trimming: 5 bases; J trimming: 7 bases; junction bases outside the gene matches: 5. The DNA for the CDR3 is TGTGCCAGCAGTTACGGACAGGGGAGTGAAAAACTGTTTTTT. It translates to CASSYGQGSEKLFF.